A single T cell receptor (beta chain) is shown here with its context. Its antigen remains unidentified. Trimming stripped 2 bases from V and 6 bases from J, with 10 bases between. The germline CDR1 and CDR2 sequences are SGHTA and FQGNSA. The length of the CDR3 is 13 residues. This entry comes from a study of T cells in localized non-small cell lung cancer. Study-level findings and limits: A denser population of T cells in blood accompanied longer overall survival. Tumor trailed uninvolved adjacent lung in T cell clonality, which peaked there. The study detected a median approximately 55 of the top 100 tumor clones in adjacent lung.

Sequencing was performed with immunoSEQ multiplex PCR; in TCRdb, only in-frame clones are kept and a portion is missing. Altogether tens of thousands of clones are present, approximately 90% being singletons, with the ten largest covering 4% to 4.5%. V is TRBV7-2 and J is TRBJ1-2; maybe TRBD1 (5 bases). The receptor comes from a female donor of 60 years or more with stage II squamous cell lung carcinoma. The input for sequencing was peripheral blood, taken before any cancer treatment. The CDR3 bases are TGTGCCAGCAGCTTAACAGGAATGGATGGCTACACCTTC. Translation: CASSLTGMDGYTF.